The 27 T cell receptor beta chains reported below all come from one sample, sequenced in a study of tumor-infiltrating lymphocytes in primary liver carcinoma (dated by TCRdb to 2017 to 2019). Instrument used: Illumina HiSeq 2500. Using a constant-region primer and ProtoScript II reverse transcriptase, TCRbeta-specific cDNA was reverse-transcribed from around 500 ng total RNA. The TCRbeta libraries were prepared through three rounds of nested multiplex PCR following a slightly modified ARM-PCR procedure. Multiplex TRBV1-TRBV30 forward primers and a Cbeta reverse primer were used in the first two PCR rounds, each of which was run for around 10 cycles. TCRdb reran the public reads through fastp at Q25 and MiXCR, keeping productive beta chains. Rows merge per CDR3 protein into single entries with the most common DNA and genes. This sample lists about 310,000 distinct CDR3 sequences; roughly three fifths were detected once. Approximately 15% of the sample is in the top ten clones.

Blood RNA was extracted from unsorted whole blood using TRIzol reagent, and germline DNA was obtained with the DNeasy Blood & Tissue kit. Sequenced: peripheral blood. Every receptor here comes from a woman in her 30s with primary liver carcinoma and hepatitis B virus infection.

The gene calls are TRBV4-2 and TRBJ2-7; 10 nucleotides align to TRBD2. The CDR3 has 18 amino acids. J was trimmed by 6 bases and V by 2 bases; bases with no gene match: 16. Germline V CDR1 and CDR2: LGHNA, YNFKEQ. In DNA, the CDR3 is TGTGCCAGCAGCCAAAGTAGAACTAGCGGGAAGGTCGGGCTCGAGCAGTACTTC. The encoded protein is CASSQSRTSGKVGLEQYF.

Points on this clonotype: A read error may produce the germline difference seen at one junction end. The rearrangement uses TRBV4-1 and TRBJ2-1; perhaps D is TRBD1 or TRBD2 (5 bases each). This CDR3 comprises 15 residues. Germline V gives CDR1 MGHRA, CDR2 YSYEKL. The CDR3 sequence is CAGSQEDGGDNEQFF. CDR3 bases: TGCGCCGGCAGCCAAGAAGATGGGGGTGACAATGAGCAGTTCTTC.

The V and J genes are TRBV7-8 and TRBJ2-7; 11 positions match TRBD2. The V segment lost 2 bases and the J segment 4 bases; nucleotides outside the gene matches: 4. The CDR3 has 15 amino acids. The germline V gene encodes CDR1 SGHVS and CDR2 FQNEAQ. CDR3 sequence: CASSLQTSGNYEQYF. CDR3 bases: TGTGCCAGCAGCTTACAGACTAGCGGGAATTACGAGCAGTACTTC.

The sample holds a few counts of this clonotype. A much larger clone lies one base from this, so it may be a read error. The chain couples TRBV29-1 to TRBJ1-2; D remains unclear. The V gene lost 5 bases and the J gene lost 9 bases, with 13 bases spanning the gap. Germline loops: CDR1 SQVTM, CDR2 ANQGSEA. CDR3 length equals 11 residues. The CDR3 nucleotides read TGCAGCGTTTCATCCGCCTTCAGCTACACCTTC. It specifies CSVSSAFSYTF.

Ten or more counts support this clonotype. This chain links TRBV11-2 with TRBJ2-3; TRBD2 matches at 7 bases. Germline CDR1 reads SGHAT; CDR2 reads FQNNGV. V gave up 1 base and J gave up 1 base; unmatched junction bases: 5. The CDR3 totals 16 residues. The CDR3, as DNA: TGTGCCAGCAGCTTAGGAGCGGGACTGGGCACAGATACGCAGTATTTT. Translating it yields CASSLGAGLGTDTQYF.

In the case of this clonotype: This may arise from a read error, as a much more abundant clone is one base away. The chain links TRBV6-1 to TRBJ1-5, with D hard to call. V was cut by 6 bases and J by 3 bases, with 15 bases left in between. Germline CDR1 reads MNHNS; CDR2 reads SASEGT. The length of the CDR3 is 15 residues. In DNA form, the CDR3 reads TGTGCCAGCAGCGCACAGAGTCTCAACAATCAGCCCCAGCATTTT. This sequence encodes CASSAQSLNNQPQHF.

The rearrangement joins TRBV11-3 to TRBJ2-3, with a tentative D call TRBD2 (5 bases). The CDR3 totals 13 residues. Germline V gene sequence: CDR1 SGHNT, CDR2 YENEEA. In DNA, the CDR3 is TGTATCAGCAGCGAGGGCACACAAGATACGCAGTATTTT. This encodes CISSEGTQDTQYF.

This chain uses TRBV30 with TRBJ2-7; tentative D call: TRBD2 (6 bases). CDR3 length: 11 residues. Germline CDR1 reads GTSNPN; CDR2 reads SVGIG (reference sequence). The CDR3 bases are TGTGCCTGGAGGGCTAACGGGAGCTTCGTCGTC. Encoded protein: CAWRANGSFVV.

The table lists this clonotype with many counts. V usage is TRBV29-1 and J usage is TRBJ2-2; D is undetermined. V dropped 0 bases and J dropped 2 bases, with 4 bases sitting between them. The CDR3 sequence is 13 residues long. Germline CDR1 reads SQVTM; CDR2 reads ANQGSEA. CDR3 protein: CSVEEVNTGELFF. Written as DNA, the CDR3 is TGCAGCGTTGAAGAGGTAAACACCGGGGAGCTGTTTTTT.

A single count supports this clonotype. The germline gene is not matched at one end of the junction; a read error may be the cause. This chain's CDR3 is CASSLDSRLASGNEQLF. The CDR3 DNA reads as TGTGCAAGCAGCTTAGATTCGAGACTAGCATCGGGCAATGAGCAGCTCTTC. V gene TRBV11-2 combines with J gene TRBJ2-1, with 7 bases fitting TRBD2. CDR1 and CDR2 from the germline V gene are SGHAT and FQNNGV. The CDR3 consists of 17 residues.

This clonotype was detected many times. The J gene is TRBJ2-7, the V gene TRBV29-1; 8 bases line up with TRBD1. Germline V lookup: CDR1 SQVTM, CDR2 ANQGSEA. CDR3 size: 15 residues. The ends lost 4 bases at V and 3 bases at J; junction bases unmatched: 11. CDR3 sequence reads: CSVVNGTGAFYEQYF. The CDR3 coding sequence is TGCAGCGTTGTAAACGGGACAGGTGCCTTCTACGAGCAGTACTTC.

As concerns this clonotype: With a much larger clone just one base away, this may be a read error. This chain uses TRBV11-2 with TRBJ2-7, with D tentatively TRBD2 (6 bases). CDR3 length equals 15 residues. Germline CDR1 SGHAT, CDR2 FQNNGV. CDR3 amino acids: CASSQDPGVGYERYF. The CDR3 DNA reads TGCGCCAGCAGCCAAGATCCGGGAGTTGGCTACGAGCGGTACTTC. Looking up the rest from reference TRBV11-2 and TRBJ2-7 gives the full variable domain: EAGVAQSPRYKIIEKRQSVAFWCNPISGHATLYWYQQILGQGPKLLIQFQNNGVVDDSQLPKDRFSAERLKGVDSTLKIQPAKLEDSAVYLCASSQDPGVGYERYFGPGTRLTVT.

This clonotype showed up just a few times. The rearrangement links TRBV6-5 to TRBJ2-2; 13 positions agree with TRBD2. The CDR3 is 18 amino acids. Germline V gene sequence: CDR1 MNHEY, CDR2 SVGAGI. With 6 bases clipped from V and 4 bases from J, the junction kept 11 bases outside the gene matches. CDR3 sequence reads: CASRTRTSGSWSTGELFF. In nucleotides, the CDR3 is TGTGCCAGCAGGACCCGGACTAGCGGGAGCTGGAGCACCGGGGAGCTGTTTTTT.

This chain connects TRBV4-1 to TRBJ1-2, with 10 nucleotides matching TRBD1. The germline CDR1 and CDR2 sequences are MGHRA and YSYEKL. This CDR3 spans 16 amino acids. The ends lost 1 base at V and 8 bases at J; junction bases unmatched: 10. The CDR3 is CASSQGGQGVNPGYTF. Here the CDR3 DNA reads TGCGCCAGCAGCCAAGGTGGACAGGGGGTTAATCCGGGCTACACCTTC.

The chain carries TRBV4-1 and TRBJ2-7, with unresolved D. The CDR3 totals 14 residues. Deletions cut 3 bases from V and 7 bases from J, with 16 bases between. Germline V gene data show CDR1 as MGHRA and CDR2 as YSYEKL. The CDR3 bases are TGCGCCAGCAGCCAGGGGTCAGGAATGGGAGAGCAGTACTTC. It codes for CASSQGSGMGEQYF.

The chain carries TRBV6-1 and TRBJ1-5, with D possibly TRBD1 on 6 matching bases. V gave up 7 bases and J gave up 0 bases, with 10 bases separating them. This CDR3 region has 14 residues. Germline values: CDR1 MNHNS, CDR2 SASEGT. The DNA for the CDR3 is TGTGCCAGCACCAGACAGGATAGCAATCAGCCCCAGCATTTT. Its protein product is CASTRQDSNQPQHF.

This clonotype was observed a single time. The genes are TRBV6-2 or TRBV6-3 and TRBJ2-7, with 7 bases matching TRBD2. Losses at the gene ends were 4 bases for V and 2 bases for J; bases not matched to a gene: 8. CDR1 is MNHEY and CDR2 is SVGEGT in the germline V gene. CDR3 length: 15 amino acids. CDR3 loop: CASSSATSVPYEQYF. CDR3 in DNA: TGTGCCAGCAGTTCCGCCACTAGCGTGCCCTACGAGCAGTACTTC.

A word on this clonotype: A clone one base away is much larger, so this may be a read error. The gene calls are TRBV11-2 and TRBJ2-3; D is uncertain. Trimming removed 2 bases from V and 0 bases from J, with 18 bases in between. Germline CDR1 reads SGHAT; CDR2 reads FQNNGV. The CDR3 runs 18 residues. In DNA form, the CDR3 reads TGTGCCAGCAGCTTAACCCCCTCTAGAATATCCAGCACAGATACGCAGTATTTT. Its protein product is CASSLTPSRISSTDTQYF.

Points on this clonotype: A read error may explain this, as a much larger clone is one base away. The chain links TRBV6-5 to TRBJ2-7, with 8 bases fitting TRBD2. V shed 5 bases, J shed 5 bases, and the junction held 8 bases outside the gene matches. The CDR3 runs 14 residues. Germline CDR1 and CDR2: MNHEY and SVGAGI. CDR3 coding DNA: TGTGCCAGCAGTCGACTAGCGAGTTTCAACGAGCAGTACTTC. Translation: CASSRLASFNEQYF.

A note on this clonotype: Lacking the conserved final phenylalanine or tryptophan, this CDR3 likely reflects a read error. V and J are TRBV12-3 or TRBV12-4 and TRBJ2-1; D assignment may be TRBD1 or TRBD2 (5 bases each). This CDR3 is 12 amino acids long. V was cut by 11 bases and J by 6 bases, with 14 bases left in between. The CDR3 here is CASGTSGNEQFL. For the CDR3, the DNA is TGTGCCTCCGGGACCTCGGGCAATGAGCAGTTCCTC.

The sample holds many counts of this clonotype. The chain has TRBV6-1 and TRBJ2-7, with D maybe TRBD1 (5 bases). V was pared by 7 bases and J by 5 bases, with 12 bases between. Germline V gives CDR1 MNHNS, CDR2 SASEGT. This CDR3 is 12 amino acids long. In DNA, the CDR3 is TGTGCCAGCAAACGGCAGGGCGACGAGCAGTACTTC. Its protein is CASKRQGDEQYF.

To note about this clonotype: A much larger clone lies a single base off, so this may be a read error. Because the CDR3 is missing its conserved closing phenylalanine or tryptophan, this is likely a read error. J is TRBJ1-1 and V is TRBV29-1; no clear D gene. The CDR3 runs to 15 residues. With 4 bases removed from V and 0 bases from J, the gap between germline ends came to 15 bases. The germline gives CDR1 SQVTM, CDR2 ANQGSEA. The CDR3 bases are TGCAGCGTTGTGGTCGGGGATATAATGAACACTGAAGCTTTCATT. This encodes CSVVVGDIMNTEAFI.

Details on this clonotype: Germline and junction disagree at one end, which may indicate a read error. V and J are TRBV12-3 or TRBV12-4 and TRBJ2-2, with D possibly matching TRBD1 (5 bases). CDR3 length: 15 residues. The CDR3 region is CAGSSLAQGNGELFF. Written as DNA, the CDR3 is TGTGCCGGCAGTTCCCTGGCCCAGGGTAACGGGGAGCTGTTTTTT.

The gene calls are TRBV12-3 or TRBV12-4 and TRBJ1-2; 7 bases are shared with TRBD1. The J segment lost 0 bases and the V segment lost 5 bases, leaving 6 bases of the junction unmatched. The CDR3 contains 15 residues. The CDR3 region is CASSVRDRTNYGYTF. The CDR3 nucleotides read TGTGCCAGCAGTGTCCGGGACAGAACTAACTATGGCTACACCTTC.

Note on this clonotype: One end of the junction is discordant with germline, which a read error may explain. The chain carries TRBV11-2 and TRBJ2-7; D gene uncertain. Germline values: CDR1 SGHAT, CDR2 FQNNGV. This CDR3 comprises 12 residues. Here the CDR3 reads CTSSLGPTEQHF. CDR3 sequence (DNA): TGTACCAGCAGCTTAGGTCCCACCGAGCAGCACTTC.

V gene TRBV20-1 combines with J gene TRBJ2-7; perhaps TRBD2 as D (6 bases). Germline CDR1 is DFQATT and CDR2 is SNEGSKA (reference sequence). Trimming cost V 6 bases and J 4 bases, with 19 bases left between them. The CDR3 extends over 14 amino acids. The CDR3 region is CSAKPREAQYEQYF. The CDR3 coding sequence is TGCAGTGCCAAACCGAGGGAGGCACAGTACGAGCAGTACTTC.

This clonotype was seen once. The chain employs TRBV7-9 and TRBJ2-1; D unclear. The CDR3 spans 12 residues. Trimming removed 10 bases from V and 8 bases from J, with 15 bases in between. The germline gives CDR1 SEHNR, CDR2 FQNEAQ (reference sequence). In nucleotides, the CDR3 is TGTGCCAACGGCCTAGGGTACGATGAGCAGTTCTTC. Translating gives CANGLGYDEQFF. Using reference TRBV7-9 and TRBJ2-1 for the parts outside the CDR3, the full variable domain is DTGVSQNPRHKITKRGQNVTFRCDPISEHNRLYWYRQTLGQGPEFLTYFQNEAQLEKSRLLSDRFSAERPKGSFSTLEIQRTEQGDSAMYLCANGLGYDEQFFGPGTRLTVL.